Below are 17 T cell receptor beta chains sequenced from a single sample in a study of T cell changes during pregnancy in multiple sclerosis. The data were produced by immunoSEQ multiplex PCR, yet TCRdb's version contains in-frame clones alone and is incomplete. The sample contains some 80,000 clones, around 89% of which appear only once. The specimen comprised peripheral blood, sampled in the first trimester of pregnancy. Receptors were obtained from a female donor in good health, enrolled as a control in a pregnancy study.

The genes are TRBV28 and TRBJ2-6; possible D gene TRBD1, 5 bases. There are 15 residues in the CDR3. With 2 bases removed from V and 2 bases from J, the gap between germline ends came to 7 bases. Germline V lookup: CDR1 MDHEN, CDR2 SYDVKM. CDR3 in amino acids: CASSLRGTGANVLTF. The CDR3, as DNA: TGTGCCAGCAGTTTAAGGGGCACTGGGGCCAACGTCCTGACTTTC.

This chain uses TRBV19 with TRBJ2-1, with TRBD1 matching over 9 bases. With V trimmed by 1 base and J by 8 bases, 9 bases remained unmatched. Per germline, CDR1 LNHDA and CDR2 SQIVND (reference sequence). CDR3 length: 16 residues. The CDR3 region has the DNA TGTGCCAGTAGTATAGCCGGGACAGGGCTTTTGGATGAGCAGTTCTTC. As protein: CASSIAGTGLLDEQFF.

CDR3: CASSETRSGTQYF. The CDR3 DNA reads TGTGCCAGCAGTGAAACAAGGTCGGGTACGCAGTATTTT. The chain links TRBV6-1 to TRBJ2-3, with unresolved D. Trimming removed 2 bases at V and 8 bases at J, with 11 bases between. The CDR3 has 13 residues. Germline V gene data show CDR1 as MNHNS and CDR2 as SASEGT.

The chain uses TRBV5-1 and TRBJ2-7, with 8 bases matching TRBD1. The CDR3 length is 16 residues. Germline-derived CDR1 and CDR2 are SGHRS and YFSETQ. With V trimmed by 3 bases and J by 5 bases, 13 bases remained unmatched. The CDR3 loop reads CASSSKRTGSSHEQYF. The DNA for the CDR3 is TGCGCCAGCAGCTCCAAGAGGACAGGGTCTTCTCACGAGCAGTACTTC.

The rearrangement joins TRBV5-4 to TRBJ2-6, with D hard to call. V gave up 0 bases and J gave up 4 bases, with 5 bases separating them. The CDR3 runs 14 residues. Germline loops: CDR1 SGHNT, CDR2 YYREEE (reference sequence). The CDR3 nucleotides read TGTGCCAGCAGCTTGGGCCGGGGGGCCAACGTCCTGACTTTC. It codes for CASSLGRGANVLTF. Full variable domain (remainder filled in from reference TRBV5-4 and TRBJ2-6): ETGVTQSPTHLIKTRGQQVTLRCSSQSGHNTVSWYQQALGQGPQFIFQYYREEENGRGNFPPRFSGLQFPNYSSELNVNALELDDSALYLCASSLGRGANVLTFGAGSRLTVL.

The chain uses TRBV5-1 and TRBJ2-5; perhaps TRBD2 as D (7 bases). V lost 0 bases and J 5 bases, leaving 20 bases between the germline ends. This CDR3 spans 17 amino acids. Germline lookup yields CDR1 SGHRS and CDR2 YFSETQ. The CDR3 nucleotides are TGCGCCAGCAGCTTGGTATTCGTGGGGGGGGCGAAGGAGACCCAGTACTTC. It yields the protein CASSLVFVGGAKETQYF.

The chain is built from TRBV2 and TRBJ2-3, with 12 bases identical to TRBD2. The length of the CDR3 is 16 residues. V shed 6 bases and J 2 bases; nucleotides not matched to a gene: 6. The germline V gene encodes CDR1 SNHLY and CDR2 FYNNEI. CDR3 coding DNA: TGTGCCAGCAGGAGAACTAGCGGGGGGCCCACAGATACGCAGTATTTT. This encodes CASRRTSGGPTDTQYF.

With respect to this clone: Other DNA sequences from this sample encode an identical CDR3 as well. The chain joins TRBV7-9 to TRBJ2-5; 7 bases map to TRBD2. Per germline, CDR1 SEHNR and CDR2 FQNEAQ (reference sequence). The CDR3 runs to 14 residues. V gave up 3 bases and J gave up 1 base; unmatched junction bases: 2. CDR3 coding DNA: TGTGCCAGCAGCTTGCTAGCGGCCCAAGAGACCCAGTACTTC. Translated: CASSLLAAQETQYF.

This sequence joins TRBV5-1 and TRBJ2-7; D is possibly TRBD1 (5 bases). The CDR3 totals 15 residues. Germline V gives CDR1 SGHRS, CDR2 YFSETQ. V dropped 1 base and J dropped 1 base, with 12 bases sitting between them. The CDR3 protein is CASSLQQGFSYEQYF. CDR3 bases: TGCGCCAGCAGCTTGCAGCAGGGATTTTCCTACGAGCAGTACTTC.

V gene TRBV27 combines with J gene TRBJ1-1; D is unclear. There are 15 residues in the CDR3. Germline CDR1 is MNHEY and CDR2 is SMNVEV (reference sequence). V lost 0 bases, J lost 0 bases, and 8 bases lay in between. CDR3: CASSLSAGMNTEAFF. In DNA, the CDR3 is TGTGCCAGCAGTTTATCGGCCGGGATGAACACTGAAGCTTTCTTT.

The CDR3 nucleotides are TGTGCCAGCAGTCGGGACTCATCTGGGTATGGCTACACCTTC. It specifies CASSRDSSGYGYTF. The chain combines TRBV7-9 with TRBJ1-2, with D tentatively TRBD1 (5 bases). Germline V gene sequence: CDR1 SEHNR, CDR2 FQNEAQ (reference sequence). CDR3 size: 14 residues. V dropped 6 bases and J dropped 5 bases, with 16 bases sitting between them.

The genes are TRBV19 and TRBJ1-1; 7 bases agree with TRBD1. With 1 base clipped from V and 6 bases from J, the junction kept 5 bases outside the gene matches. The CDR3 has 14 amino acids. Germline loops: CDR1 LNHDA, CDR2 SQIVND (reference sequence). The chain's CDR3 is CASSIAGDSSEAFF. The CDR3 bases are TGTGCCAGTAGTATAGCGGGGGACAGCTCTGAAGCTTTCTTT.

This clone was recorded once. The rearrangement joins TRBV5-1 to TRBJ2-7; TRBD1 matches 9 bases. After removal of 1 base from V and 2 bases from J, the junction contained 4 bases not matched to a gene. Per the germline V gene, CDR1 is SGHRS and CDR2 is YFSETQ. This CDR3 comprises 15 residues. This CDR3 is CASSLRQGVTYEQYF. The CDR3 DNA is TGCGCCAGCAGCTTGAGACAGGGGGTCACCTACGAGCAGTACTTC.

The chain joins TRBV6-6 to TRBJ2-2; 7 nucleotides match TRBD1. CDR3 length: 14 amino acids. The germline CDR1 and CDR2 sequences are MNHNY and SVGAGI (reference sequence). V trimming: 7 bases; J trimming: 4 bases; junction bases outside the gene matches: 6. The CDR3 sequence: CASIHGTATGELFF. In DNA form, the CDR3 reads TGTGCCAGCATTCATGGGACAGCCACCGGGGAGCTGTTTTTT.

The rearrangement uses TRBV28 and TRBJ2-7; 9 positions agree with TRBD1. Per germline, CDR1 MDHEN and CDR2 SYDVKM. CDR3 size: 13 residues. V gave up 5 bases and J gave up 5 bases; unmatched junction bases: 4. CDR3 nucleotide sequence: TGTGCCAGCAGTCCTCGGACAGGGGACGAGCAGTACTTC. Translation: CASSPRTGDEQYF. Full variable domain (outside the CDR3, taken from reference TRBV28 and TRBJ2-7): DVKVTQSSRYLVKRTGEKVFLECVQDMDHENMFWYRQDPGLGLRLIYFSYDVKMKEKGDIPEGYSVSREKKERFSLILESASTNQTSMYLCASSPRTGDEQYFGPGTRLTVT.

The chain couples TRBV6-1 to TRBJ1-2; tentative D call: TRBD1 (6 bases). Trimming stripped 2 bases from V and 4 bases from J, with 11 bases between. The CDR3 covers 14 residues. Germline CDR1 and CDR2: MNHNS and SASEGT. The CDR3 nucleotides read TGTGCCAGCAGTGAATTCACAGGGTTCTATGGCTACACCTTC. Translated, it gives CASSEFTGFYGYTF.

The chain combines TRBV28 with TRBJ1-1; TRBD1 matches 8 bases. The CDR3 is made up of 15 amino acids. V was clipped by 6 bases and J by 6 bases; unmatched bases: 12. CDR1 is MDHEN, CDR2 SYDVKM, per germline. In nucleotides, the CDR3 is TGTGCCAGCAGAGGGTCAGGGGGCGCCTTCGCTGAAGCTTTCTTT. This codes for CASRGSGGAFAEAFF.